This TCR beta chain came from a study of blood T cell repertoires in COVID-19. Trimming removed 6 bases from V and 0 bases from J; junction bases left unmatched: 5. There are 14 residues in the CDR3. Germline V gives CDR1 SGHKS, CDR2 YYEKEE (reference sequence). Per the study methods: Estimated nucleated cell counts came from reference gene primer amplification. Here immunoSEQ multiplex PCR was the method, and the copy in TCRdb shows in-frame clones only, minus some. V, J and clone size derive from that table, while D and trimming were established from the DNA sequence. The sample holds 100,000 to 150,000 clones; roughly 80% are singletons and the top ten take under 15%.

The chain has TRBV5-5 and TRBJ1-2; TRBD1 matches at 7 bases. Specimen: peripheral blood. The source of this sequence is a woman in her twenties or thirties who had recovered from COVID-19. CDR3 nucleotide sequence: TGTGCCAGCACCAAGACAGGGACTAACTATGGCTACACCTTC. Translation: CASTKTGTNYGYTF.